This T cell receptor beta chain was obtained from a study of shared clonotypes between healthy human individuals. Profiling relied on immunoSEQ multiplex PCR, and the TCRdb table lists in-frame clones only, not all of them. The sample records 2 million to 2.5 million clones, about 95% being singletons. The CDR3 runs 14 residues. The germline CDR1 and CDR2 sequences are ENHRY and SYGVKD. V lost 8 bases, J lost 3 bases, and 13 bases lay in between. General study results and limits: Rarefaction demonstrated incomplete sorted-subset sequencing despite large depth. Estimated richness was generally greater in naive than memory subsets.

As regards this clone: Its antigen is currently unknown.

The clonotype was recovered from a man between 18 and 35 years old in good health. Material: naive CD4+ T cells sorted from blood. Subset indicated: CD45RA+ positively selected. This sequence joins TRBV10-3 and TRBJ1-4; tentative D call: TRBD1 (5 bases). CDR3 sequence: CAIGGGSANEKLFF. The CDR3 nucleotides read TGTGCCATCGGGGGGGGTTCTGCTAATGAAAAACTGTTTTTT.